This T cell receptor beta chain was retrieved from a study of blood T cell repertoires in COVID-19. Study-wide context: Sites in the United States, Italy and Spain provided acute and convalescent COVID-19 samples.

V was pared by 4 bases and J by 0 bases, with 7 bases between. Germline values: CDR1 SQVTM, CDR2 ANQGSEA. The CDR3 has 13 amino acids. As processed by the authors: Reference gene primer amplification yielded estimated nucleated cell counts. The protocol was immunoSEQ multiplex PCR, while the TCRdb copy is restricted to in-frame clones and leaves out a portion. V and J calls and clone size are copied from that table; D and trimming were computed from the DNA. The top ten clones hold about 5% of a sample with approximately 45,000 clones, roughly 86% of them seen once. This sequence originates from a man in his forties or fifties with active COVID-19. The chain combines TRBV29-1 with TRBJ1-3; D is undetermined. Source material: peripheral blood. Written as DNA, the CDR3 is TGCAGCGTTGGAGGGATCTCTGGAAACACCATATATTTT. As protein: CSVGGISGNTIYF.